The TCR beta chain described here comes from a study of T cell repertoires in cytomegalovirus infection. Study-level information: A matching HLA type, together with CMV infection, was signaled by public TCR beta signatures.

TCRdb re-analysed the reads in MiXCR, keeping a single row per CDR3 protein. The repertoire includes roughly 250,000 distinct CDR3 sequences, approximately 24% of them detected once, and approximately 18% sits in the top ten. Trimming took off 4 bases at V and 3 bases at J, with 12 bases between the two ends. CDR3 size: 14 residues. CDR1 is MDHEN and CDR2 is SYDVKM in the germline V gene. This clonotype was found a few times. This receptor was identified in a human donor in good health (CMV status not recorded). Some clones in this sample may be carry-over from other donors' samples. Sequencing was performed on CD8+ T cells from PBMCs. The chain carries TRBV28 and TRBJ1-2, with a tentative D call TRBD1 (6 bases). CDR3 in DNA: TGTGCCAGCAGTTCCTACAGGGAAGACTATGGCTACACCTTC. It specifies CASSSYREDYGYTF.